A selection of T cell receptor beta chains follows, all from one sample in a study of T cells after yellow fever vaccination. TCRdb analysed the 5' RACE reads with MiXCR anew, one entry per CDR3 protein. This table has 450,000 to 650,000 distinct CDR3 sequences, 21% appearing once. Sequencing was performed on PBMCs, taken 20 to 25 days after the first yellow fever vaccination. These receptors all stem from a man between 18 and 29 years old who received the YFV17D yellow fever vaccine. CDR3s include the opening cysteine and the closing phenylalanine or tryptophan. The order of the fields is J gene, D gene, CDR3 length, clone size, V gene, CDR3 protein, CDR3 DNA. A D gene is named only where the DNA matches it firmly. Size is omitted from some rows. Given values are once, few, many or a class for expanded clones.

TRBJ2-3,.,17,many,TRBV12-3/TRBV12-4,CASSLWLRGEGTDTQYF,TGTGCCAGCAGTTTGTGGTTGCGGGGTGAGGGCACAGATACGCAGTATTTT
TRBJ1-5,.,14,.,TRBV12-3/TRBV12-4,CASSSGGTAGPQHF,TGTGCCAGCAGTTCGGGGGGGACCGCCGGGCCCCAGCATTTT
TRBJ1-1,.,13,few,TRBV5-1,CASSPQGRTEAFF,TGCGCCAGCAGCCCTCAGGGGAGGACTGAAGCTTTCTTT
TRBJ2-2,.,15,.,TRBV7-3,CASTWGGQDTGELFF,TGTGCCAGCACCTGGGGGGGACAGGACACCGGGGAGCTGTTTTTT
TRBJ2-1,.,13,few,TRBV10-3,CAISESTDNEQFF,TGTGCCATCAGTGAGTCGACCGACAATGAGCAGTTCTTC
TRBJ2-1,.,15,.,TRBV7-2,CASSPSWSLYNEQFF,TGTGCCAGCAGCCCGAGTTGGTCCCTCTACAATGAGCAGTTCTTC
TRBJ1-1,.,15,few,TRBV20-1,CSARDRVGGNTEAFF,TGCAGTGCTAGAGATCGGGTTGGAGGGAACACTGAAGCTTTCTTT
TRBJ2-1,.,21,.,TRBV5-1,CASSLFARRVLGESSYNEQFF,TGCGCCAGCAGCTTGTTTGCCCGTCGGGTCTTGGGAGAAAGCTCCTACAATGAGCAGTTCTTC
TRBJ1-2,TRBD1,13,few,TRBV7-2,CASNPGQSYGYTF,TGTGCCAGCAACCCGGGACAGTCATATGGCTACACCTTC
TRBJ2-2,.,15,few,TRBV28,CASSLTGMNTGELFF,TGTGCCAGCAGTTTGACAGGAATGAACACCGGGGAGCTGTTTTTT
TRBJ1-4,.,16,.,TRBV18,CASSPRQWGRNEKLFF,TGTGCCAGCTCACCCCGCCAGTGGGGCCGGAATGAAAAACTGTTTTTT
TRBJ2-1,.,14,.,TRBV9,CASSQPHRADEQFF,TGTGCCAGCAGTCAACCTCACAGAGCAGATGAGCAGTTCTTC
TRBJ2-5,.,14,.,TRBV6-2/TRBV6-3,CASKNRVGGETQYF,TGTGCCAGCAAGAACAGGGTTGGAGGAGAGACCCAGTACTTC
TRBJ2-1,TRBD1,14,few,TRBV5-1,CASGRDRGIAEQFF,TGCGCCAGCGGGAGGGACAGGGGAATAGCTGAGCAGTTCTTC
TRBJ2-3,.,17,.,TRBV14,CASSQFSGPLSTDTQYF,TGTGCCAGCAGCCAATTTTCCGGGCCTCTTTCCACAGATACGCAGTATTTT
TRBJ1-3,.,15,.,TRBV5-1,CASSPGVYSGNTIYF,TGCGCCAGCAGCCCAGGGGTCTACTCTGGAAACACCATATATTTT
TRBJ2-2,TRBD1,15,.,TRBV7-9,CASRRDSANTGELFF,TGTGCCAGCAGAAGGGACAGTGCGAACACCGGGGAGCTGTTTTTT
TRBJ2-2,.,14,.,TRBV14,CASSHEWGIGELFF,TGTGCCAGCAGCCATGAGTGGGGAATCGGGGAGCTGTTTTTT
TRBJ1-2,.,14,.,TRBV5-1,CASSTDGSNYGYTF,TGCGCCAGCAGCACGGACGGAAGCAACTATGGCTACACCTTC
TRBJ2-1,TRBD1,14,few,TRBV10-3,CAIRGTGWEDEQFF,TGTGCCATCAGGGGGACAGGGTGGGAAGATGAGCAGTTCTTC
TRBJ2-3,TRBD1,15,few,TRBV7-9,CASSFGQGGSDTQYF,TGTGCCAGCAGCTTCGGACAGGGTGGGTCAGATACGCAGTATTTT
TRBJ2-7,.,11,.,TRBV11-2,CASSFVNEQYF,TGTGCCAGCAGCTTCGTAAACGAGCAGTACTTC
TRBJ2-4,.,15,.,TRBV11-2,CASRGLRSPKNIQYF,TGTGCCAGCAGGGGCCTCCGGTCACCCAAAAACATTCAGTACTTC
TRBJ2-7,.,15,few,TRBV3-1,CASSQGPQGGYEQYF,TGTGCCAGCAGCCAAGGCCCCCAGGGGGGCTACGAGCAGTACTTC
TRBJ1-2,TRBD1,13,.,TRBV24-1,CATSDWTGGGYTF,TGTGCCACCAGTGACTGGACAGGAGGAGGCTACACCTTC
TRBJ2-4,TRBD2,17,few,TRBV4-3,CASSQDVPGRGENIQYF,TGCGCCAGCAGCCAAGATGTGCCAGGGCGGGGGGAAAACATTCAGTACTTC
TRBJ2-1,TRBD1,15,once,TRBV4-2,CASSPGQGATNEQFF,TGTGCCAGCAGCCCCGGACAGGGGGCAACGAATGAGCAGTTCTTC